The 8 T cell receptor beta chains below all came from one sample that was sequenced in a study of CD8+ T cells in alopecia areata. Combined cutaneous lymph node cells underwent sorting by CD4, CD8alpha, NKG2D, NKG2ACE and additional markers. Following RNA extraction, reverse transcription yielded cDNA that acted as the sequencing template. Measured with immunoSEQ multiplex PCR; TCRdb has only the in-frame clones, and not every one. The sample contains 270,000 or so clones, none of them singletons. Sequenced material: CD4+ T cells sorted from a lymph node. The receptors were sampled from a C3H/HeJ mouse with alopecia areata. These mice share the MHC haplotype H2-k.

A few counts support this clone. Germline and genes here are mouse. The CDR3 is cut off 4 residues early in the read; its end comes from the germline J gene. The same CDR3 is also encoded by other DNA sequences in this sample. The genes are TRBV5 and TRBJ2-7; D not resolved. Germline V CDR1 and CDR2: LGHNA, YNLKQL (reference sequence). Trimming removed 3 bases from V and 0 bases from J, with 3 bases in between. CDR3 length: 12 residues. The covered CDR3 bases are TGTGCCAGCAGCCAGGTCTCCTAT. Its protein product is CASSQVSY. The whole CDR3 is CASSQVSYEQYF.

This clone was counted many times. Genes and germline are mouse. The DNA ends 4 residues before the CDR3 does, and the rest of the CDR3 is filled in from the germline J gene. The chain carries TRBV1 and TRBJ2-1; 9 nucleotides match TRBD1. Germline lookup yields CDR1 NSQYPW and CDR2 LRSPGD (reference sequence). The CDR3 spans 14 residues. Partial CDR3 DNA: TGCACCTGCAGCCTCGGACAGGGGAGGGCT. Translating gives CTCSLGQGRA. The entire CDR3 protein is CTCSLGQGRAEQFF.

Concerning this clone: The genes and germline here are from mouse. The CDR3 is cut off 4 residues early in the read; its end comes from the germline J gene. The chain is built from TRBV13-3 and TRBJ2-2; D may be TRBD2 (6 bases). The V gene lost 5 bases and the J gene lost 4 bases, with 6 bases spanning the gap. The CDR3 consists of 12 residues. Germline CDR1 and CDR2: NNHDY and SYVADS. Incomplete CDR3 DNA: TGTGCCAGCAGGGGGGGCACCGGG. Translating gives CASRGGTG. The whole CDR3 region reads CASRGGTGQLYF.

Worth noting for this clone: Gene names are mouse gene names. The observed sequence ends 4 residues before the CDR3 terminus, with the missing tail filled in from the germline J gene. This chain uses TRBV17 with TRBJ2-1; tentatively, D is TRBD2 (7 bases). The CDR3 runs 14 residues. Deletions cut 4 bases from V and 4 bases from J, with 11 bases between. Looked up from germline, CDR1 is MNHDT and CDR2 is YYDKIL. The CDR3 DNA, read in part, is TGTGCTAGCAGTAAAGGGGGGGATTATGCT. Translating it yields CASSKGGDYA. The entire CDR3 sequence reads CASSKGGDYAEQFF.

About this clone: The genes are named according to mouse. The read halts 4 residues ahead of the CDR3 end, with the missing end drawn from the germline J gene. The chain has TRBV13-2 and TRBJ2-5; D gene uncertain. Germline loops: CDR1 NNHNN, CDR2 SYGAGS (reference sequence). This CDR3 region has 13 residues. The CDR3 reads CASGDISEDTQYF. The CDR3 DNA, read in part, is TGTGCCAGCGGTGATATCTCTGAAGAC.

As regards this clone: Gene names are the mouse ones. The read stops 4 residues short of the end of the CDR3; the missing end is completed from the germline J gene. This chain joins TRBV19 and TRBJ1-1, with 7 positions matching TRBD1. Losses at the gene ends were 5 bases for V and 0 bases for J; bases not matched to a gene: 4. Germline CDR1 reads FNHDT; CDR2 reads SITEND (reference sequence). The CDR3 covers 14 residues. CDR3 region: CASSTGQSNTEVFF. The sequenced CDR3 bases are TGTGCCAGCAGCACGGGACAGTCAAACACA.

In regard to this clone: Genes and germline come from the mouse. The read comes to an end 4 residues before the CDR3 does, leaving the germline J gene to fill in the end. This chain uses TRBV13-3 with TRBJ2-3; TRBD1 is a possible D gene (6 bases). Per the germline V gene, CDR1 is NNHDY and CDR2 is SYVADS. With 0 bases removed from V and 0 bases from J, the gap between germline ends came to 8 bases. This CDR3 is 15 amino acids long. CDR3 protein: CASSDGDNSAETLYF. The covered CDR3 bases are TGTGCCAGCAGTGATGGGGACAATAGTGCAGAA.

This clone was detected only a few times. The genes and germline here are from mouse. The read terminates 4 residues before the CDR3 end, so the remaining end is supplied by the germline J gene. V and J are TRBV31 and TRBJ2-3; D is undetermined. Trimming removed 2 bases at V and 0 bases at J, with 6 bases between. Germline V gene lookup returns CDR1 GKSSPN and CDR2 SITVG. This CDR3 contains 13 residues. The part of the CDR3 DNA that was read is TGTGCCTGGAGTTGGGTTAGTGCAGAA. Translation gives CAWSWVSAE. The whole CDR3 sequence is CAWSWVSAETLYF. Combining the CDR3 with reference TRBV31 and TRBJ2-3 gives the whole variable domain AQTIHQWPVAEIKAVGSPLSLGCTIKGKSSPNLYWYWQATGGTLQQLFYSITVGQVESVVQLNLSASRPKDDQFILSTEKLLLSHSGFYLCAWSWVSAETLYFGSGTRLTVL.